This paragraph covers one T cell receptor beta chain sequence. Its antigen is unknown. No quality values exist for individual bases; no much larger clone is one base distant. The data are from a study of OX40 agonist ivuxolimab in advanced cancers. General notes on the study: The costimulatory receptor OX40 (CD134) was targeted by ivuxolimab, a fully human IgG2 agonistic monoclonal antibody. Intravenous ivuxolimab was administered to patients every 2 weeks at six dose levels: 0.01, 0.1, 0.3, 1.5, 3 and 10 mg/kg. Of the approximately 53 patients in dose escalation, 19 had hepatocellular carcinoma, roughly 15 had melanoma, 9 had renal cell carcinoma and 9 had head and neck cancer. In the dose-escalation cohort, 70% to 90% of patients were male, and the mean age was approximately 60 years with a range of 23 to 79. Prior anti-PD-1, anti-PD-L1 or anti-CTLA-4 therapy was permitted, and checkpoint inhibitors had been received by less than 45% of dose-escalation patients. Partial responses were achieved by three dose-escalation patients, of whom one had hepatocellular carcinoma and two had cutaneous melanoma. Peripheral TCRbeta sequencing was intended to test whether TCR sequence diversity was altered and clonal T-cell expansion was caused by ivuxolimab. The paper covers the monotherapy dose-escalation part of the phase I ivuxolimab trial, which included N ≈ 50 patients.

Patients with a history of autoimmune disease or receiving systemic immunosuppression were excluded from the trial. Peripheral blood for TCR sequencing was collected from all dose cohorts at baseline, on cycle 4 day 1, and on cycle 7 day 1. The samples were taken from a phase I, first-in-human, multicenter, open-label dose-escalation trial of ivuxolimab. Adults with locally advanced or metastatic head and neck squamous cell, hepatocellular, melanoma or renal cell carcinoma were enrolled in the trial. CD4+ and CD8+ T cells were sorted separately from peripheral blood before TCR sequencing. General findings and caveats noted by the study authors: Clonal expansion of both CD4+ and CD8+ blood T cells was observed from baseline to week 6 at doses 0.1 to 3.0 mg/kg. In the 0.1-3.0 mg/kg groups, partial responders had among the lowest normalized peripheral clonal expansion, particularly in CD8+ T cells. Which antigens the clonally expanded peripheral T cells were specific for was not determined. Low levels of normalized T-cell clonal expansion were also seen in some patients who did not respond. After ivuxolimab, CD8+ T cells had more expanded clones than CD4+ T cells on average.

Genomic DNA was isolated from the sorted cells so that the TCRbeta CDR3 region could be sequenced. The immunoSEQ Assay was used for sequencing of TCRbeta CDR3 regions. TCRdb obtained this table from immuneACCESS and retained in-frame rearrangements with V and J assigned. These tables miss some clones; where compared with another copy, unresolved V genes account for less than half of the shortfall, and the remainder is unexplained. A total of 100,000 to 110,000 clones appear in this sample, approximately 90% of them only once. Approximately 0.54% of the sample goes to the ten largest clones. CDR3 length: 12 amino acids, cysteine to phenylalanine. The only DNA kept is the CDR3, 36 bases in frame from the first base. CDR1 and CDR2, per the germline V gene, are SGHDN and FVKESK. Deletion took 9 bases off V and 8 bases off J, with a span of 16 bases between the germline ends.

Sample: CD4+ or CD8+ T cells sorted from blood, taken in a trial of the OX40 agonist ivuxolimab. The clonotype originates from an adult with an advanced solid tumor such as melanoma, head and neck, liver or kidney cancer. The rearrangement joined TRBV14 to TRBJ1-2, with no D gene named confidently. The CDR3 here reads CASWREDAGYTF. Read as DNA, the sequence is TGTGCCAGTTGGCGGGAGGATGCCGGCTACACCTTC. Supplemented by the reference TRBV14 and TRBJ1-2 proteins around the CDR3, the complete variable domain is EAGVTQFPSHSVIEKGQTVTLRCDPISGHDNLYWYRRVMGKEIKFLLHFVKESKQDESGMPNNRFLAERTGGTYSTLKVQPAELEDSGVYFCASWREDAGYTFGSGTRLTVV.